A selection of T cell receptor beta chains follows, all from one sample in a study of Ad26.COV2.S vaccination and SARS-CoV-2 variants. This table comes from immunoSEQ multiplex PCR, and its TCRdb copy is limited to in-frame clones, with some not included. The table lists 400,000 to 500,000 clones, nearly 90% of them singletons. Sequences were derived from peripheral blood, sampled in a trial of Ad26.COV2.S vaccine versus placebo. The origin of the receptors is a person between 18 and 60 years old who received the Ad26.COV2.S COVID-19 vaccine or a placebo. Each CDR3 is given with its conserved first and last residue. A D gene is named only where the DNA matches it firmly. Clone size is not always given. Where it is, it says once, few, many or a class for expanded clones.

v_gene: TRBV5-1; abundance: .; d_gene: .; CDR3aa: CASSLGSAGTNGYTF
v_gene: TRBV24-1; abundance: .; d_gene: TRBD1; CDR3aa: CATSDYRDRGRETQYF
v_gene: TRBV2; abundance: .; d_gene: .; CDR3aa: CASETGGTGELFF
v_gene: TRBV7-8; abundance: .; d_gene: TRBD1; CDR3aa: CASSRGTGNTGELFF
v_gene: TRBV7-9; abundance: .; d_gene: .; CDR3aa: CASSSPWDLRLSDTQYF
v_gene: TRBV6-5; abundance: .; d_gene: .; CDR3aa: CASSYVGAGNTEAFF
v_gene: TRBV2; abundance: .; d_gene: .; CDR3aa: CASSQGRGSYNEQFF
v_gene: TRBV29-1; abundance: .; d_gene: .; CDR3aa: CSVEGRRGRGSPLHF
v_gene: TRBV6-2/TRBV6-3; abundance: .; d_gene: .; CDR3aa: CASSYSRGISDTQYF
v_gene: TRBV5-6; abundance: .; d_gene: .; CDR3aa: CASSISSGYGYTF
v_gene: TRBV12-3/TRBV12-4; abundance: .; d_gene: .; CDR3aa: CASSLGDGRYF
v_gene: TRBV7-2; abundance: .; d_gene: TRBD2; CDR3aa: CASSLARSGGTDTQYF
v_gene: TRBV11-3; abundance: .; d_gene: .; CDR3aa: CASSLRAHEQFF
v_gene: TRBV18; abundance: .; d_gene: .; CDR3aa: CASSPPRPGTDTQYF
v_gene: TRBV4-2; abundance: .; d_gene: .; CDR3aa: CASSQERLGEKLFF
v_gene: TRBV5-6; abundance: .; d_gene: .; CDR3aa: CASSLIIRSTDTQYF
v_gene: TRBV6-6; abundance: .; d_gene: .; CDR3aa: CASSSSGRGFYGYTF
v_gene: TRBV11-3; abundance: .; d_gene: TRBD2; CDR3aa: CASTLVSGGAYGEQYF
v_gene: TRBV5-8; abundance: .; d_gene: TRBD2; CDR3aa: CASSLAWGGGSYEQYF
v_gene: TRBV3-1/TRBV3-2; abundance: .; d_gene: .; CDR3aa: CASSQDWGYEQYF
v_gene: TRBV7-2; abundance: .; d_gene: .; CDR3aa: CASSLGGRVDGYTF
v_gene: TRBV2; abundance: many; d_gene: .; CDR3aa: CASNGQYTDTQYF
v_gene: TRBV5-4; abundance: .; d_gene: .; CDR3aa: CASSLGRDGWSAGNTIYF
v_gene: TRBV24-1; abundance: .; d_gene: .; CDR3aa: CATSDVNDQPQHF
v_gene: TRBV1; abundance: few; d_gene: .; CDR3aa: CTSRDRGLYEQYF
v_gene: TRBV19; abundance: .; d_gene: .; CDR3aa: CASSTRQFGNTIYF
v_gene: TRBV6-2/TRBV6-3; abundance: .; d_gene: .; CDR3aa: CASSWVNEQFF
v_gene: TRBV7-2; abundance: .; d_gene: .; CDR3aa: CASSLGEPPRLTDTQYF
v_gene: TRBV5-4; abundance: .; d_gene: .; CDR3aa: CASSFREQGRATIYF
v_gene: TRBV5-8; abundance: .; d_gene: .; CDR3aa: CASSRSIRGSPLHF
v_gene: TRBV30; abundance: once; d_gene: .; CDR3aa: CAWSVPPRGYTF
v_gene: TRBV5-6; abundance: .; d_gene: .; CDR3aa: CASSSKDGISYNEQFF
v_gene: TRBV21-1; abundance: .; d_gene: .; CDR3aa: CASGPLGGEGRRGAWVQPQHF